These 29 T cell receptor beta chains originate from one sample sequenced in a study of cytomegalovirus exposure and HLA in healthy donors. In the PCR, 60 Vbeta and 13 Jbeta primers were used. The repertoire was sequenced with immunoSEQ multiplex PCR; TCRdb's copy has only in-frame clones and lacks some. Of about 140,000 clones in the sample, 65% to 85% were seen once. Sample: PBMCs. Receptors were obtained from a man aged 45 to 65 in good health and CMV-seronegative.

The genes are TRBV6-6 and TRBJ2-4; possible D gene TRBD1, 5 bases. The germline V gene has CDR1 MNHNY and CDR2 SVGAGI (reference sequence). The CDR3 covers 14 residues. Trimming removed 4 bases at V and 7 bases at J, with 14 bases between. The chain's CDR3 is CASSFPDSRNIQYF. CDR3 sequence (DNA): TGTGCCAGCAGTTTTCCCGACAGCCGTAACATTCAGTACTTC.

Concerning this clone itself: The junction does not match germline at one end; this may be a read error. The gene calls are TRBV7-7 and TRBJ2-1, with TRBD2 identical over 9 bases. The CDR3 extends over 16 amino acids. CDR1 and CDR2 from the germline V gene are SSHAT and FNYEAQ (reference sequence). The CDR3, as DNA: TGTGCTAGCAGCCTAGGGCAGACTAGCGGCTTTTCTAAGCAGTTCTTC. This gives the protein CASSLGQTSGFSKQFF.

The V gene is TRBV27, the J gene TRBJ1-1, with D perhaps TRBD1 (6 bases). V dropped 10 bases and J dropped 1 base, with 10 bases sitting between them. CDR1 and CDR2 from the germline V gene are MNHEY and SMNVEV (reference sequence). CDR3 length equals 12 residues. CDR3 region: CATRTANTEAFF. The CDR3, as DNA: TGTGCCACTAGGACAGCGAACACTGAAGCTTTCTTT.

V usage is TRBV19 and J usage is TRBJ2-1; 12 bases line up with TRBD2. Trimming at V came to 6 bases and at J to 9 bases, leaving 15 bases not matched to a gene. The CDR3 runs to 17 residues. CDR1 and CDR2 from the germline V gene are LNHDA and SQIVND (reference sequence). CDR3 sequence (DNA): TGTGCCAGTAGCACCTTTCTAGCGGGAGGGCCGTTGGGTGAGCAGTTCTTC. This codes for CASSTFLAGGPLGEQFF.

The J gene is TRBJ2-7, the V gene TRBV5-6; D unclear. This CDR3 has 13 amino acids. CDR1 is SGHDT, CDR2 YYEEEE, per germline. With 1 base removed from V and 3 bases from J, the gap between germline ends came to 8 bases. CDR3 region: CASSLRPGYEQYF. CDR3 coding DNA: TGTGCCAGCAGCTTGCGCCCAGGCTACGAGCAGTACTTC.

This rearrangement joins TRBV12-2 to TRBJ2-5; TRBD1, as called in the table, went unchecked against the DNA. TRBV12-2 is a listed pseudogene. The CDR3 covers 15 residues. In nucleotides, the CDR3 is TGTGCAAGTCGCTTAGCGAAGACAGACCAAGAGACCCAGTACTTC. It is translated as CASRLAKTDQETQYF.

The CDR3 region is CASSHTNRGRDGYTF. The CDR3 bases are TGTGCCAGCAGTCATACCAACAGGGGGCGAGATGGCTACACCTTC. V and J are TRBV6-1 and TRBJ1-2; 9 bases are shared with TRBD1. The germline CDR1 and CDR2 sequences are MNHNS and SASEGT. The CDR3 is 15 residues long. V was pared by 5 bases and J by 6 bases, with 10 bases of the junction left unmatched.

V is TRBV11-1 and J is TRBJ2-1; D is perhaps TRBD2 (5 bases). In germline, CDR1 is SGHAT, CDR2 FQDESV (reference sequence). V gave up 7 bases and J gave up 10 bases, with 20 bases separating them. The CDR3 totals 14 residues. CDR3 sequence (DNA): TGTGCCAGCACCGTGAGGACTTTGGTAGGAGAGCAGTTCTTC. Translation gives CASTVRTLVGEQFF. The full variable domain, rest sourced from reference TRBV11-1 and TRBJ2-1, is EAEVAQSPRYKITEKSQAVAFWCDPISGHATLYWYRQILGQGPELLVQFQDESVVDDSQLPKDRFSAERLKGVDSTLKIQPAELGDSAMYLCASTVRTLVGEQFFGPGTRLTVL.

The chain has TRBV10-3 and TRBJ2-1; 10 nucleotides align to TRBD2. From germline, CDR1 is ENHRY and CDR2 SYGVKD. This CDR3 is 14 amino acids long. J was trimmed by 5 bases and V by 7 bases; bases with no gene match: 5. In DNA, the CDR3 is TGTGCCATCACTTCGGGACTAGCGAACAATGAGCAGTTCTTC. This translates into CAITSGLANNEQFF.

This clone has only a few counts. This rearrangement joins TRBV28 to TRBJ1-5, with D uncertain. Trimming took off 7 bases at V and 4 bases at J, with 8 bases between the two ends. Per germline, CDR1 MDHEN and CDR2 SYDVKM. The CDR3 contains 12 residues. CDR3 region: CASTFGNQPQHF. DNA of the CDR3: TGTGCCAGCACCTTCGGGAATCAGCCCCAGCATTTT.

This sequence joins TRBV27 and TRBJ2-7; 7 bases fit TRBD2. Trimming at V came to 6 bases and at J to 0 bases, leaving 5 bases not matched to a gene. CDR1 and CDR2 (germline): MNHEY, SMNVEV (reference sequence). The CDR3 is made up of 14 amino acids. The CDR3, as DNA: TGTGCCAGCAGGGGGGGGGACTTCTCCTACGAGCAGTACTTC. This sequence encodes CASRGGDFSYEQYF.

The V call is TRBV4-1, the J call TRBJ2-7; TRBD1 might be the D (5 bases). This CDR3 region has 13 residues. Germline V CDR1 and CDR2: MGHRA, YSYEKL. V dropped 1 base and J dropped 4 bases, with 8 bases sitting between them. The CDR3 DNA is TGCGCCAGCAGCCAAGTAAGGGGATACGAGCAGTACTTC. It encodes CASSQVRGYEQYF.

This sequence joins TRBV7-9 and TRBJ2-7, with 7 bases aligning to TRBD2. The V segment lost 1 base and the J segment 0 bases; nucleotides outside the gene matches: 3. There are 15 residues in the CDR3. Germline V gene lookup returns CDR1 SEHNR and CDR2 FQNEAQ (reference sequence). The CDR3 DNA follows: TGTGCCAGCAGCTTAGTTAGCGGGTCCTCCTACGAGCAGTACTTC. It codes for CASSLVSGSSYEQYF.

V is TRBV7-2 and J is TRBJ2-7; 9 bases match TRBD1. Germline assignment: CDR1 SGHTA and CDR2 FQGNSA. The CDR3 consists of 17 residues. V trimming: 7 bases; J trimming: 7 bases; junction bases outside the gene matches: 20. CDR3 sequence: CASTPDRGFRSKEEQYF. For the CDR3, the DNA is TGTGCCAGCACACCCGACAGGGGGTTTCGAAGTAAGGAGGAGCAGTACTTC.

The chain couples TRBV14 to TRBJ2-1; D is possibly TRBD2 (6 bases). The ends were cut back, 3 bases at V and 1 base at J, with 13 bases in the middle. Per the germline V gene, CDR1 is SGHDN and CDR2 is FVKESK. The CDR3 is 16 residues long. In nucleotides, the CDR3 is TGTGCCAGCAGCCATTTCCATGGGGGGTCCTACAATGAGCAGTTCTTC. Translating it yields CASSHFHGGSYNEQFF.

The chain carries TRBV13 and TRBJ2-3; TRBD2 might be the D (6 bases). Trimming removed 5 bases from V and 0 bases from J, with 18 bases in between. Germline V gene lookup returns CDR1 PRHDT and CDR2 FYEKMQ (reference sequence). The length of the CDR3 is 17 residues. CDR3 protein: CASSAGTPRVSTDTQYF. The CDR3 bases are TGTGCCAGCAGCGCCGGGACTCCAAGGGTTAGCACAGATACGCAGTATTTT.

The chain is built from TRBV4-1 and TRBJ2-7; 9 bases map to TRBD2. This CDR3 region has 15 residues. The V segment lost 0 bases and the J segment 0 bases; nucleotides outside the gene matches: 0. Germline lookup yields CDR1 MGHRA and CDR2 YSYEKL. The CDR3 region has the DNA TGCGCCAGCAGCCAAGATAGCGGGAGCTCCTACGAGCAGTACTTC. Its translation is CASSQDSGSSYEQYF.

CDR3 in amino acids: CASSLLQGSEAFF. The CDR3 DNA follows: TGTGCCAGCAGTTTACTACAGGGTAGTGAAGCTTTCTTT. V is TRBV7-9 and J is TRBJ1-1; maybe TRBD1 (6 bases). CDR1 is SEHNR and CDR2 is FQNEAQ in the germline V gene (reference sequence). Trimming cost V 6 bases and J 7 bases, with 15 bases left between them. This CDR3 spans 13 amino acids.

J is TRBJ2-2 and V is TRBV30; 8 bases line up with TRBD1. The J segment lost 4 bases and the V segment lost 0 bases, leaving 7 bases of the junction unmatched. The CDR3 covers 16 residues. CDR1 is GTSNPN, CDR2 SVGIG, per germline (reference sequence). This CDR3 reads CAWSVVSTGGTGELFF. CDR3 nucleotides: TGTGCCTGGAGTGTAGTTTCAACAGGGGGCACCGGGGAGCTGTTTTTT.

This clone was detected only once. The chain uses TRBV7-9 and TRBJ1-4; 7 bases line up with TRBD1. CDR3 length: 16 amino acids. The junction had 7 bases not matched to a gene; V was cut back by 1 base and J by 5 bases. Germline V gives CDR1 SEHNR, CDR2 FQNEAQ (reference sequence). The chain's CDR3 is CASSLDLGQPNEKLFF. The CDR3 region has the DNA TGTGCCAGCAGCTTAGACTTGGGACAGCCGAATGAAAAACTGTTTTTT. The variable domain in full, completed from reference TRBV7-9 and TRBJ1-4, reads DTGVSQNPRHKITKRGQNVTFRCDPISEHNRLYWYRQTLGQGPEFLTYFQNEAQLEKSRLLSDRFSAERPKGSFSTLEIQRTEQGDSAMYLCASSLDLGQPNEKLFFGSGTQLSVL.

The rearrangement joins TRBV5-1 to TRBJ2-7; D may be TRBD1 (5 bases). The V end was cut by 3 bases, the J end by 4 bases, with 14 bases between. This CDR3 region has 14 residues. Germline values: CDR1 SGHRS, CDR2 YFSETQ. CDR3 in amino acids: CASSSAGLRYEQYF. CDR3 coding DNA: TGCGCCAGCAGCTCCGCAGGGTTAAGGTACGAGCAGTACTTC.

J is TRBJ2-5 and V is TRBV29-1; D not resolved. Germline CDR1 and CDR2: SQVTM and ANQGSEA. Trimming left V 3 bases short and J 7 bases short, with 15 bases between. The CDR3 spans 13 residues. The CDR3 here is CSVEIGSPRTQYF. The CDR3 nucleotides are TGCAGCGTTGAGATTGGTAGCCCCAGGACCCAGTACTTC.

The chain links TRBV10-1 to TRBJ2-3; TRBD2 matches at 10 bases. The CDR3 runs to 17 residues. From germline, CDR1 is WNHNN and CDR2 SYGVQD (reference sequence). J lost 2 bases, V lost 0 bases, and 5 bases had no gene match. The CDR3 sequence: CASSESQAGGATDTQYF. CDR3 DNA sequence: TGCGCCAGCAGTGAGTCGCAAGCGGGAGGGGCCACAGATACGCAGTATTTT.

The rearrangement links TRBV5-1 to TRBJ2-5, with D possibly being TRBD1 (6 bases). Germline CDR1 is SGHRS and CDR2 is YFSETQ. This CDR3 has 14 residues. V was cut by 6 bases and J by 6 bases, with 18 bases left in between. This CDR3 reads CASNPLQGPKTQYF. The DNA for the CDR3 is TGCGCCAGCAACCCCTTACAGGGACCAAAGACCCAGTACTTC.

The chain carries TRBV6-1 and TRBJ2-3; 7 bases align to TRBD2. Germline V gene lookup returns CDR1 MNHNS and CDR2 SASEGT. With 7 bases clipped from V and 4 bases from J, the junction kept 8 bases outside the gene matches. This CDR3 has 14 amino acids. The CDR3 coding sequence is TGTGCCAGCACCCGAGCGGGACGGGCAGATACGCAGTATTTT. It encodes CASTRAGRADTQYF.

In DNA form, the CDR3 reads TGTGCCAGCAGCTTAGGTCAGCGGAGTGAAAAACTGTTTTTT. This sequence encodes CASSLGQRSEKLFF. This chain uses TRBV7-9 with TRBJ1-4, with D uncertain. The CDR3 totals 14 residues. V was shortened by 1 base and J by 7 bases, with 10 bases between the two germline ends. Germline CDR1 reads SEHNR; CDR2 reads FQNEAQ (reference sequence).

This clone has just a few counts. V gene TRBV23-1 combines with J gene TRBJ1-5, with 8 positions matching TRBD1. TRBV23-1 is an open reading frame whose function is uncertain. The CDR3 totals 20 residues. Unmatched junction bases numbered 16, after V lost 0 bases and J lost 3 bases. This CDR3 reads CASSQSGPGTGKENNQPQHF. DNA of the CDR3: TGCGCCAGCAGTCAATCCGGGCCAGGGACAGGAAAGGAGAACAATCAGCCCCAGCATTTT.

The gene calls are TRBV12-5 and TRBJ1-6; D perhaps matches TRBD1 (6 bases). The V end lost 4 bases, the J end lost 6 bases, and 19 bases lay between the germline ends. The CDR3 is made up of 17 amino acids. Germline V CDR1 and CDR2: LGHNT, FRNRAP. In nucleotides, the CDR3 is TGTGCTAGTGGTTACGTCCCAGGGGATGTGCCTAATTCACCCCTCCACTTT. Translating it yields CASGYVPGDVPNSPLHF.

This clone came up a few times. The V and J genes are TRBV29-1 and TRBJ2-3, with 10 bases that match TRBD2. The V gene's germline CDR1 is SQVTM and CDR2 ANQGSEA. J was trimmed by 4 bases and V by 5 bases; bases with no gene match: 9. The CDR3 consists of 15 residues. The CDR3 sequence: CSVRQSGGAADTQYF. CDR3 nucleotides: TGCAGCGTTAGACAGAGCGGGGGGGCAGCAGATACGCAGTATTTT.